The 2 T cell receptor beta chains below come from one sample, sequenced in a study of T cell responses to AZD1222 COVID-19 vaccine. The protocol was immunoSEQ multiplex PCR, while the TCRdb copy is restricted to in-frame clones and leaves out a portion. The sample has about 96,000 clones, 89% seen once. The source material was peripheral blood, sampled on day 0 of AZD1222 vaccination. The receptors originated from an adult in good health.

The chain employs TRBV4-2 and TRBJ1-1; D may be TRBD1 (5 bases). The germline gives CDR1 LGHNA, CDR2 YNFKEQ. Trimming pared 1 base from V and 7 bases from J, leaving 10 bases between. The CDR3 runs 13 residues. CDR3 protein: CASSQAVTGEAFF. CDR3 coding DNA: TGTGCCAGCAGCCAAGCGGTAACAGGTGAAGCTTTCTTT.

The chain links TRBV5-1 to TRBJ2-5; unclear D gene. Germline CDR1 SGHRS, CDR2 YFSETQ. This CDR3 has 15 amino acids. V shed 0 bases and J shed 6 bases, with 15 bases lying between them. The CDR3 DNA reads as TGCGCCAGCAGCTTGGATGGTAGCAGCCAGAAGACCCAGTACTTC. It specifies CASSLDGSSQKTQYF.